This T cell receptor beta chain is from a study of control samples from healthy donors and cancer patients. Here immunoSEQ multiplex PCR was the method, and the copy in TCRdb shows in-frame clones only, minus some. The sample includes roughly 170,000 clones, about 91% of them seen just once. This CDR3 contains 13 residues. Germline values: CDR1 KGHSH, CDR2 LQKENI. Losses at the gene ends were 6 bases for V and 4 bases for J; bases not matched to a gene: 2. The sequence was obtained from a woman aged 25-40 years in good health. The source material was blood. This chain uses TRBV18 with TRBJ1-2; 10 bases map to TRBD1. The CDR3 nucleotides read TGTGCCAGCTCCGGACAGGGGGTCTATGGCTACACCTTC. Its protein is CASSGQGVYGYTF.